The clone carrying this T cell receptor beta chain has just one count. The entry originates in a study of blood T cell repertoires in COVID-19. Overall study context: The United States, Italy and Spain supplied acute and convalescent COVID-19 samples. Sources were T cells, B-cell-depleted T cells, or PBMCs; the material itself was cDNA or gDNA.

Germline V CDR1 and CDR2: MNHEY, SVGEGT. V shed 0 bases and J shed 5 bases, with 10 bases lying between them. The CDR3 has 14 amino acids. The authors' processing: Amplifying reference gene primers gave estimates of nucleated cell counts. This table comes from immunoSEQ multiplex PCR, and its TCRdb copy is limited to in-frame clones, with some not included. The V and J calls and the clone size are those of that table, but D and trimming were determined from the DNA. Of 150,000 or so clones in the sample, 78% were seen once. The receptor was isolated from an elderly man with acute or convalescent COVID-19. The chain has TRBV6-2 or TRBV6-3 and TRBJ1-1; D is uncertain. The sample taken for sequencing was peripheral blood. The CDR3 DNA is TGTGCCAGCAGTTACTCGCAGCTCAGGACTGAAGCTTTCTTT. Its translation is CASSYSQLRTEAFF.